The 26 T cell receptor beta chains below all came from one sample that was sequenced in a study of T cell clonotyping in hematopoietic cell transplantation. Clones were sequenced by immunoSEQ multiplex PCR, and TCRdb holds only the in-frame ones, with some missing. The sample shows nearly 20,000 clones, roughly three quarters of them seen only once. Sequencing used peripheral blood mononuclear cells. The source is a man in his sixties in good health. Some clones in this sample may be carry-over from other donors' samples.

This CDR3 is CASSLRTSGADTQYF. CDR3 DNA: TGTGCCAGCAGCCTTAGGACTAGCGGAGCAGATACGCAGTATTTT. The V call is TRBV9, the J call TRBJ2-3; 10 bases align to TRBD2. This CDR3 spans 15 amino acids. Germline V CDR1 and CDR2: SGDLS, YYNGEE. With V trimmed by 4 bases and J by 4 bases, 6 bases remained unmatched. Based on the CDR3 plus reference TRBV9 and TRBJ2-3, the full variable domain is DSGVTQTPKHLITATGQRVTLRCSPRSGDLSVYWYQQSLDQGLQFLIQYYNGEERAKGNILERFSAQQFPDLHSELNLSSLELGDSALYFCASSLRTSGADTQYFGPGTRLTVL.

V and J are TRBV19 and TRBJ1-6, with 9 positions matching TRBD1. J was trimmed by 5 bases and V by 9 bases; bases with no gene match: 8. The CDR3 covers 15 residues. CDR1 LNHDA and CDR2 SQIVND come from the germline V gene (reference sequence). The CDR3 DNA follows: TGTGCCAGCAAAACCGGGACAGGGAATAATTCACCCCTCCACTTT. Its protein is CASKTGTGNNSPLHF. The full variable domain, with the rest looked up from reference TRBV19 and TRBJ1-6, is DGGITQSPKYLFRKEGQNVTLSCEQNLNHDAMYWYRQDPGQGLRLIYYSQIVNDFQKGDIAEGYSVSREKKESFPLTVTSAQKNPTAFYLCASKTGTGNNSPLHFGNGTRLTVT.

This chain connects TRBV7-8 to TRBJ1-2, with D maybe TRBD1 (5 bases). Germline CDR1 is SGHVS and CDR2 is FQNEAQ. The CDR3 has 12 residues. The ends were cut back, 5 bases at V and 4 bases at J, with 8 bases in the middle. CDR3 sequence reads: CASSHDSYGYTF. The CDR3 DNA reads as TGTGCCAGCAGCCACGACAGCTATGGCTACACCTTC.

V usage is TRBV7-9 and J usage is TRBJ2-1; 13 nucleotides align to TRBD2. Germline values: CDR1 SEHNR, CDR2 FQNEAQ (reference sequence). CDR3 size: 18 residues. Trimming at V came to 7 bases and at J to 4 bases, leaving 13 bases not matched to a gene. The CDR3 sequence: CASKGLAGVPAAYNEQFF. DNA for the CDR3: TGTGCCAGCAAAGGACTAGCGGGGGTCCCGGCGGCTTACAATGAGCAGTTCTTC. The whole variable domain, remainder taken from reference TRBV7-9 and TRBJ2-1, is DTGVSQNPRHKITKRGQNVTFRCDPISEHNRLYWYRQTLGQGPEFLTYFQNEAQLEKSRLLSDRFSAERPKGSFSTLEIQRTEQGDSAMYLCASKGLAGVPAAYNEQFFGPGTRLTVL.

The genes are TRBV29-1 and TRBJ2-2; D ambiguous. With 4 bases removed from V and 0 bases from J, the gap between germline ends came to 6 bases. The CDR3 extends over 13 amino acids. Germline loops: CDR1 SQVTM, CDR2 ANQGSEA. The CDR3 DNA reads as TGCAGCGTTGTACTATCGAACACCGGGGAGCTGTTTTTT. Translating gives CSVVLSNTGELFF.

The V gene is TRBV5-1, the J gene TRBJ1-2, with 11 nucleotides matching TRBD1. The germline V gene has CDR1 SGHRS and CDR2 YFSETQ. With V trimmed by 3 bases and J by 3 bases, 1 base remained unmatched. The CDR3 runs to 14 residues. The CDR3 loop reads CASSWTGGDYGYTF. The CDR3 region has the DNA TGCGCCAGCAGCTGGACAGGGGGCGACTATGGCTACACCTTC.

The genes are TRBV6-5 and TRBJ2-2, with no clear D. CDR1 and CDR2 from the germline V gene are MNHEY and SVGAGI. There are 12 residues in the CDR3. Trimming shortened V by 8 bases and J by 4 bases, and 8 bases separated the two germline ends. CDR3 in DNA: TGTGCCAGCTCGGGTCGCACCGGGGAGCTGTTTTTT. This gives the protein CASSGRTGELFF.

This chain links TRBV9 with TRBJ1-2; tentatively, D is TRBD1 (5 bases). Trimming took off 3 bases at V and 8 bases at J, with 17 bases between the two ends. CDR3 length equals 14 residues. Per germline, CDR1 SGDLS and CDR2 YYNGEE. The CDR3 protein is CASSATPGRRGYTF. In nucleotides, the CDR3 is TGTGCCAGCAGCGCGACACCGGGACGTAGGGGCTACACCTTC.

CDR3 in DNA: TGTGCCAGCAGTTCACAGGGAGAGCAGTACTTC. Its translation: CASSSQGEQYF. J is TRBJ2-7 and V is TRBV2, with D possibly matching TRBD1 (6 bases). Trimming shortened V by 5 bases and J by 7 bases, and 9 bases separated the two germline ends. CDR3 length: 11 amino acids. Germline V gene data show CDR1 as SNHLY and CDR2 as FYNNEI. Full variable domain (outside the CDR3, taken from reference TRBV2 and TRBJ2-7): EPEVTQTPSHQVTQMGQEVILRCVPISNHLYFYWYRQILGQKVEFLVSFYNNEISEKSEIFDDQFSVERPDGSNFTLKIRSTKLEDSAMYFCASSSQGEQYFGPGTRLTVT.

The chain uses TRBV4-2 and TRBJ1-1, with 10 bases aligning to TRBD1. The V gene end was trimmed by 1 base and the J gene end by 5 bases; junction bases not matched to a gene: 4. The germline V gene encodes CDR1 LGHNA and CDR2 YNFKEQ. The CDR3 runs to 15 residues. This CDR3 reads CASSQGGTGDTEAFF. Here the CDR3 DNA reads TGTGCCAGCAGCCAAGGTGGGACAGGGGATACTGAAGCTTTCTTT.

The V gene is TRBV19, the J gene TRBJ1-5; TRBD1 is a possible D gene (5 bases). In germline, CDR1 is LNHDA, CDR2 SQIVND (reference sequence). The CDR3 has 14 amino acids. Deletions cut 4 bases from V and 9 bases from J, with 16 bases between. CDR3 DNA: TGTGCCAGTAGTAACAGCAGGGTACGATCGCCCCAGCATTTT. This translates into CASSNSRVRSPQHF.

The rearrangement links TRBV9 to TRBJ1-4; 8 bases align to TRBD1. Germline CDR1 is SGDLS and CDR2 is YYNGEE. The CDR3 contains 15 residues. The J segment lost 8 bases and the V segment lost 3 bases, leaving 9 bases of the junction unmatched. The CDR3 nucleotides are TGTGCCAGCAGCGCTCCTACAGGGGGGCACGAAAAACTGTTTTTT. It is translated as CASSAPTGGHEKLFF.

The rearrangement links TRBV10-3 to TRBJ2-2; 9 bases are a match to TRBD1. J gave up 6 bases and V 5 bases, and 4 bases lay outside the gene matches. Germline V gene data show CDR1 as ENHRY and CDR2 as SYGVKD. This CDR3 spans 14 amino acids. In DNA form, the CDR3 reads TGTGCCATCAGTCCAAGGACAGGGGCCGGGGAGCTGTTTTTT. Amino acids: CAISPRTGAGELFF.

This clone has just a few counts. The chain is built from TRBV29-1 and TRBJ1-6; D might be TRBD1 (6 bases). The V gene's germline CDR1 is SQVTM and CDR2 ANQGSEA. This CDR3 is 13 amino acids long. V gave up 6 bases and J gave up 5 bases, with 11 bases separating them. The CDR3 is CSVQQGNNSPLHF. Here the CDR3 DNA reads TGCAGCGTCCAACAGGGAAATAATTCACCCCTCCACTTT. Combining the CDR3 with reference TRBV29-1 and TRBJ1-6 gives the whole variable domain SAVISQKPSRDICQRGTSLTIQCQVDSQVTMMFWYRQQPGQSLTLIATANQGSEATYESGFVIDKFPISRPNLTFSTLTVSNMSPEDSSIYLCSVQQGNNSPLHFGNGTRLTVT.

This clone showed up just a few times. J is TRBJ1-1 and V is TRBV2; D is ambiguous. Trimming cost V 0 bases and J 7 bases, with 3 bases left between them. The CDR3 loop spans 11 amino acids. Germline CDR1 reads SNHLY; CDR2 reads FYNNEI. The CDR3 region is CASSEAHEAFF. CDR3 nucleotide sequence: TGTGCCAGCAGTGAAGCGCATGAAGCTTTCTTT.

This chain uses TRBV27 with TRBJ2-7; possibly TRBD2 for D (6 bases). V gave up 8 bases and J gave up 5 bases, with 16 bases separating them. From germline, CDR1 is MNHEY and CDR2 SMNVEV (reference sequence). There are 13 residues in the CDR3. CDR3 in DNA: TGTGCCAGCGCTATCGCGGGGAACCACGAGCAGTACTTC. Protein: CASAIAGNHEQYF.

The rearrangement uses TRBV10-2 and TRBJ1-5; 7 bases line up with TRBD1. Germline CDR1 and CDR2: WSHSY and SAAADI. CDR3 size: 16 residues. V lost 5 bases and J lost 7; bases outside the gene matches: 14. The CDR3 loop is CASSNKGQSEGQPQHF. The CDR3 DNA reads as TGCGCCAGCAGTAATAAGGGACAGTCGGAGGGGCAGCCCCAGCATTTT.

The CDR3 coding sequence is TGCGCCAGCAGCCCCCATGGGGACTCGCCGTTCTTC. It yields the protein CASSPHGDSPFF. This sequence joins TRBV5-1 and TRBJ2-1, with TRBD2 as a possible D gene (6 bases). V lost 4 bases to trimming and J lost 15 bases, with 17 bases between them. Germline V gene sequence: CDR1 SGHRS, CDR2 YFSETQ. The CDR3 consists of 12 residues.

The chain couples TRBV9 to TRBJ2-7, with TRBD2 identical over 15 bases. There are 17 residues in the CDR3. With 3 bases clipped from V and 2 bases from J, the junction kept 6 bases outside the gene matches. Per germline, CDR1 SGDLS and CDR2 YYNGEE. CDR3 amino acids: CASSAGLAGGPPYEQYF. CDR3 sequence (DNA): TGTGCCAGCAGCGCCGGACTAGCGGGAGGGCCGCCCTACGAGCAGTACTTC.

The chain combines TRBV5-1 with TRBJ1-6; possibly TRBD1 for D (6 bases). The CDR3 contains 15 residues. Germline V gene data show CDR1 as SGHRS and CDR2 as YFSETQ. With 0 bases removed from V and 9 bases from J, the gap between germline ends came to 13 bases. CDR3 region: CASSLAREGVSPLHF. The DNA of the CDR3 is TGCGCCAGCAGCTTGGCGCGGGAGGGGGTTTCACCCCTCCACTTT.

The count of this clone is one. The gene calls are TRBV5-6 and TRBJ2-7, with 7 bases aligning to TRBD1. Trimming removed 3 bases from V and 0 bases from J; junction bases left unmatched: 3. This CDR3 has 14 residues. Germline V gene data show CDR1 as SGHDT and CDR2 as YYEEEE. The CDR3 protein is CASSSGQISYEQYF. CDR3 DNA sequence: TGTGCCAGCAGCTCGGGACAGATCTCCTACGAGCAGTACTTC.

This clone was recorded a few times. The chain has TRBV9 and TRBJ2-3; D is ambiguous. Germline values: CDR1 SGDLS, CDR2 YYNGEE. CDR3 size: 16 residues. Deletions cut 0 bases from V and 0 bases from J, with 11 bases between. CDR3 amino acids: CASSVDKAISTDTQYF. The CDR3 coding sequence is TGTGCCAGCAGCGTAGATAAAGCGATTAGCACAGATACGCAGTATTTT. Together with reference TRBV9 and TRBJ2-3, the CDR3 gives the full variable domain: DSGVTQTPKHLITATGQRVTLRCSPRSGDLSVYWYQQSLDQGLQFLIQYYNGEERAKGNILERFSAQQFPDLHSELNLSSLELGDSALYFCASSVDKAISTDTQYFGPGTRLTVL.

The V and J genes are TRBV28 and TRBJ1-6; TRBD1 is a possible D gene (5 bases). Germline V gives CDR1 MDHEN, CDR2 SYDVKM. The CDR3 consists of 15 residues. The V gene lost 7 bases and the J gene lost 0 bases, with 10 bases spanning the gap. The CDR3, as DNA: TGTGCCAGCACCCGGACACGCTCCTATAATTCACCCCTCCACTTT. It is translated as CASTRTRSYNSPLHF.

V usage is TRBV6-6 and J usage is TRBJ2-7; tentatively, D is TRBD2 (6 bases). The CDR3 runs 14 residues. Looked up from germline, CDR1 is MNHNY and CDR2 is SVGAGI (reference sequence). V lost 2 bases, J lost 3 bases, and 11 bases lay in between. CDR3 protein: CASSYPGTYYEQYF. The CDR3 DNA reads TGTGCCAGCAGTTACCCCGGGACTTACTACGAGCAGTACTTC.

This clone was seen just once. The chain joins TRBV5-1 to TRBJ1-1; unclear D gene. The CDR3 loop spans 11 amino acids. V lost 4 bases, J lost 8 bases, and 9 bases lay in between. Looked up from germline, CDR1 is SGHRS and CDR2 is YFSETQ. CDR3 bases: TGCGCCAGCAGCATTGCGATGGAAGCTTTCTTT. Translating gives CASSIAMEAFF.

V gene TRBV9 combines with J gene TRBJ2-1; TRBD2 aligns across 8 bases. The CDR3 extends over 15 amino acids. Trimming removed 4 bases from V and 4 bases from J; junction bases left unmatched: 7. From germline, CDR1 is SGDLS and CDR2 YYNGEE. The CDR3, as DNA: TGTGCCAGCAGCTTGAGCGGGGGCGGGTACAATGAGCAGTTCTTC. As protein: CASSLSGGGYNEQFF.